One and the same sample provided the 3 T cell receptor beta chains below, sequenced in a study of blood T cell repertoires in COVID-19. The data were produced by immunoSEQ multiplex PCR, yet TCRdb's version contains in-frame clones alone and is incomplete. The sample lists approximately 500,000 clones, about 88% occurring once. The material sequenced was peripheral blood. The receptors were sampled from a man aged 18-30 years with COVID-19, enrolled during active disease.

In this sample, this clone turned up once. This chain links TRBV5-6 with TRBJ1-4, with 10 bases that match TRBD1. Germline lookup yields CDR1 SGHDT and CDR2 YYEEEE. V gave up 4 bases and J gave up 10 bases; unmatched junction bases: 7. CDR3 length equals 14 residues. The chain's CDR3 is CASSDGTGAGKLFF. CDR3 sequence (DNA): TGTGCCAGCAGCGACGGGACAGGGGCCGGAAAACTGTTTTTT.

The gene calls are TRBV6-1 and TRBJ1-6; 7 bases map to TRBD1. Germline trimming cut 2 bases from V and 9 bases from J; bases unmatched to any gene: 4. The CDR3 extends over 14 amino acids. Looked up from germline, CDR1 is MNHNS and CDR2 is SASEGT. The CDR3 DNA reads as TGTGCCAGCAGTGAACTGGACAGGTCTTCACCCCTCCACTTT. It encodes CASSELDRSSPLHF.

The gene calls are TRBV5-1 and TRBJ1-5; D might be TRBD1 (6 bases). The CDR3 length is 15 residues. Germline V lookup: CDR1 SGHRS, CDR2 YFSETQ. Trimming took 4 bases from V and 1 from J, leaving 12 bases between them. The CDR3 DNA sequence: TGCGCCAGCAGCCAAGGAACAGGGAGCAATCAGCCCCAGCATTTT. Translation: CASSQGTGSNQPQHF.